These T cell receptor beta chains were read from a single sample in a study of shared clonotypes between healthy human individuals. The assay was immunoSEQ multiplex PCR, and TCRdb's table has in-frame clones only and misses some. The sample lists about 2.2 million clones; around 93% were seen once. Sequencing used naive CD8+ T cells from PBMCs. These TCRs come from a man aged 18 to 30 in good health. Some clones in this sample may be carry-over from other donors' samples. CDR3s include the opening cysteine and the closing phenylalanine or tryptophan. The D gene is left open where the match is weak. Clone size, where shown, is once, few, many, or a class for clones that have expanded.

V: TRBV28; size: NA; D: NA; J: TRBJ1-2; CDR3: CASSLSRDVAGYTF; DNA: TGTGCCAGCAGTTTATCCCGCGACGTTGCCGGCTACACCTTC
V: TRBV4-1; size: NA; D: TRBD1; J: TRBJ1-4; CDR3: CASSQDHRGKKLFF; DNA: TGCGCCAGCAGCCAAGATCACAGGGGGAAAAAACTGTTTTTT
V: TRBV5-6; size: NA; D: NA; J: TRBJ2-7; CDR3: CASSLGLGSSYEQYF; DNA: TGTGCCAGCAGCTTGGGGCTAGGGAGCTCCTACGAGCAGTACTTC
V: TRBV29-1; size: NA; D: TRBD1; J: TRBJ1-1; CDR3: CSSGEDRGLSEAFF; DNA: TGCAGCTCGGGGGAGGACAGGGGGCTCTCTGAAGCTTTCTTT
V: TRBV4-1; size: NA; D: NA; J: TRBJ2-7; CDR3: CASSQDWRESLYEQYF; DNA: TGCGCCAGCAGCCAAGACTGGAGGGAGAGCCTCTACGAGCAGTACTTC
V: TRBV7-2; size: NA; D: NA; J: TRBJ2-7; CDR3: CASSLGPEQYF; DNA: TGTGCCAGCAGCTTAGGACCCGAGCAGTACTTC
V: TRBV27; size: NA; D: TRBD2; J: TRBJ2-5; CDR3: CASKGVAGGLETQYF; DNA: TGTGCCAGCAAGGGGGTAGCGGGAGGCCTAGAGACCCAGTACTTC
V: TRBV7-9; size: NA; D: NA; J: TRBJ2-1; CDR3: CASSWFRDDEQFF; DNA: TGTGCCAGCAGCTGGTTCAGGGATGATGAGCAGTTCTTC
V: TRBV5-1; size: NA; D: TRBD2; J: TRBJ2-1; CDR3: CASSPEEFGSGSDEQFF; DNA: TGCGCCAGCAGCCCAGAAGAATTCGGGAGCGGGAGTGATGAGCAGTTCTTC
V: TRBV9; size: NA; D: NA; J: TRBJ2-3; CDR3: CASSDSDLGGVWADTQYF; DNA: TGTGCCAGCAGCGACTCCGACCTCGGCGGGGTATGGGCAGATACGCAGTATTTT
V: TRBV5-6; size: NA; D: NA; J: TRBJ1-1; CDR3: CASSWGDTEAFF; DNA: TGTGCCAGCAGCTGGGGGGACACTGAAGCTTTCTTT
V: TRBV6-1; size: NA; D: NA; J: TRBJ1-5; CDR3: CASSEAHSNQPQHF; DNA: TGTGCCAGCAGTGAAGCCCATAGCAATCAGCCCCAGCATTTT
V: TRBV7-9; size: NA; D: NA; J: TRBJ2-2; CDR3: CASSSPRRQNTGELFF; DNA: TGTGCCAGCAGCTCCCCGCGGCGACAGAACACCGGGGAGCTGTTTTTT
V: TRBV4-1; size: NA; D: NA; J: TRBJ2-3; CDR3: CASSQEWGDTQYF; DNA: TGCGCCAGCAGCCAAGAATGGGGAGATACGCAGTATTTT
V: TRBV28; size: NA; D: TRBD1; J: TRBJ1-5; CDR3: CASSPKPGQIFLSNQPQHF; DNA: TGTGCCAGCAGCCCCAAACCGGGACAGATATTTCTTAGCAATCAGCCCCAGCATTTT
V: TRBV7-8; size: NA; D: NA; J: TRBJ2-7; CDR3: CASSQTPGAAYEQYF; DNA: TGTGCCAGCAGTCAAACCCCAGGGGCCGCCTACGAGCAGTACTTC
V: TRBV4-1; size: NA; D: NA; J: TRBJ2-5; CDR3: CASSQGEVRETQYF; DNA: TGCGCCAGCAGCCAAGGGGAGGTTCGGGAGACCCAGTACTTC
V: TRBV7-8; size: once; D: NA; J: TRBJ1-1; CDR3: CASSLVFWGQTEAFF; DNA: TGTGCCAGCAGCTTAGTTTTTTGGGGGCAGACTGAAGCTTTCTTT
V: TRBV9; size: NA; D: NA; J: TRBJ2-7; CDR3: CASSPGQTYEQYF; DNA: TGTGCCAGCAGCCCTGGACAGACCTACGAGCAGTACTTC
V: TRBV27; size: NA; D: NA; J: TRBJ2-7; CDR3: CASRRAHYTYEQYF; DNA: TGTGCCAGCCGTCGCGCACACTACACCTACGAGCAGTACTTC
V: TRBV6-5; size: NA; D: NA; J: TRBJ2-1; CDR3: CASTQTPGVTEQFF; DNA: TGTGCCAGCACCCAGACACCCGGAGTTACTGAGCAGTTCTTC
V: TRBV4-1; size: NA; D: TRBD1; J: TRBJ1-2; CDR3: CASSQDHTGRGRVYTF; DNA: TGCGCCAGCAGCCAAGATCATACGGGCAGGGGGCGGGTCTACACCTTC
V: TRBV11-1; size: once; D: TRBD1; J: TRBJ2-7; CDR3: CASSFATGGYEQYF; DNA: TGTGCCAGCAGCTTTGCGACAGGGGGGTACGAGCAGTACTTC
V: TRBV11-2; size: NA; D: TRBD2; J: TRBJ2-7; CDR3: CASSFSLAGGYEQYF; DNA: TGTGCCAGCAGCTTTTCCCTAGCGGGAGGCTACGAGCAGTACTTC
V: TRBV6-5; size: NA; D: NA; J: TRBJ1-2; CDR3: CASSTAAGDLEDYTF; DNA: TGTGCCAGCAGTACGGCGGCAGGCGATCTCGAGGACTACACCTTC
V: TRBV5-5; size: NA; D: NA; J: TRBJ1-5; CDR3: CASSFGLVEEYSNQPQHF; DNA: TGTGCCAGCAGCTTTGGGTTGGTGGAGGAATATAGCAATCAGCCCCAGCATTTT
V: TRBV9; size: NA; D: TRBD1; J: TRBJ1-4; CDR3: CASSPRGQGEEKLFF; DNA: TGTGCCAGCAGCCCCAGGGGACAGGGTGAGGAAAAACTGTTTTTT
V: TRBV4-1; size: few; D: NA; J: TRBJ1-1; CDR3: CASSQDRASEAFF; DNA: TGCGCCAGCAGCCAAGATCGGGCCTCTGAAGCTTTCTTT
V: TRBV7-2; size: NA; D: NA; J: TRBJ2-2; CDR3: CASSLASGELFF; DNA: TGTGCCAGCAGCCTAGCTTCCGGGGAGCTGTTTTTT
V: TRBV4-1; size: NA; D: NA; J: TRBJ2-7; CDR3: CASSQAYAYEQYF; DNA: TGCGCCAGCAGCCAGGCCTATGCCTACGAGCAGTACTTC
V: TRBV30; size: few; D: NA; J: TRBJ1-1; CDR3: CAWSWGGNTEAFF; DNA: TGTGCCTGGTCCTGGGGGGGAAACACTGAAGCTTTCTTT
V: TRBV27; size: NA; D: TRBD2; J: TRBJ2-1; CDR3: CASSLLLAGEQFF; DNA: TGTGCCAGCAGTTTACTATTAGCGGGTGAGCAGTTCTTC
V: TRBV28; size: NA; D: TRBD1; J: TRBJ2-7; CDR3: CASSLGTGGPYEQYF; DNA: TGTGCCAGCAGTTTAGGGACAGGGGGCCCCTACGAGCAGTACTTC
V: TRBV5-1; size: once; D: NA; J: TRBJ2-1; CDR3: CASSPSLGLNEQFF; DNA: TGCGCCAGCAGCCCGTCGCTCGGGCTCAATGAGCAGTTCTTC
V: TRBV9; size: NA; D: NA; J: TRBJ1-4; CDR3: CASSGGSTNEKLFF; DNA: TGTGCCAGCAGCGGGGGGTCCACTAATGAAAAACTGTTTTTT
V: TRBV7-9; size: NA; D: NA; J: TRBJ1-5; CDR3: CASSSGGGNGQPQHF; DNA: TGTGCCAGCAGCTCTGGGGGAGGGAACGGCCAGCCCCAGCATTTT